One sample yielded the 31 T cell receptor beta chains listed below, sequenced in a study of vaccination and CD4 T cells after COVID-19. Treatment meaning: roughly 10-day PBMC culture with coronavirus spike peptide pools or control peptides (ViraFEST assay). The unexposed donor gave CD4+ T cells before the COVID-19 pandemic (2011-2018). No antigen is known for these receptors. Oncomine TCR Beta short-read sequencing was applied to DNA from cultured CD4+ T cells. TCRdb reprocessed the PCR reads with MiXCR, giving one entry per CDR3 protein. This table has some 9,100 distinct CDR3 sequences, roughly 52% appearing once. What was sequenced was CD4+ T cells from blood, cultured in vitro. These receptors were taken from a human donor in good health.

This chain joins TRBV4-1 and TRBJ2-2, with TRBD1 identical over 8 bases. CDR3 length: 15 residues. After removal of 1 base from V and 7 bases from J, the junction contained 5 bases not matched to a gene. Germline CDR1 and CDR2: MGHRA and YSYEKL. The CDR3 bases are TGCGCCAGCAGCCAAGTGGACAGGGACGGCGGGGAGCTGTTTTTT. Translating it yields CASSQVDRDGGELFF.

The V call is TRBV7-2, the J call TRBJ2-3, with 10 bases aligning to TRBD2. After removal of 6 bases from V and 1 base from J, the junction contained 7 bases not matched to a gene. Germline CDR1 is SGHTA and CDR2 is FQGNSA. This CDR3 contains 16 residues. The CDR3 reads CASSKDLAGGTDTQYF. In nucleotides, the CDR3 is TGTGCCAGCAGTAAGGACCTAGCGGGGGGCACAGATACGCAGTATTTT.

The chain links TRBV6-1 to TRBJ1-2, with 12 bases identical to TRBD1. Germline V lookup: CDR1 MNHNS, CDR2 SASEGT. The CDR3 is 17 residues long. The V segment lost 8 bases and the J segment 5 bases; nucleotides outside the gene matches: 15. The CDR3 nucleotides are TGTGCCAGCGGAGGGTCCGGGACAGGGGGCTTCGTTTATGGCTACACCTTC. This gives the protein CASGGSGTGGFVYGYTF.

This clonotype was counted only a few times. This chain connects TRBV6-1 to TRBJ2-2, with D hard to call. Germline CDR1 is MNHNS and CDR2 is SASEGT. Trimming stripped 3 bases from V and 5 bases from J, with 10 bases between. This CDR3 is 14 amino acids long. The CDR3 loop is CASSDLGKTGELFF. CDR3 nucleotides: TGTGCCAGCAGTGACCTAGGAAAAACCGGGGAGCTGTTTTTT.

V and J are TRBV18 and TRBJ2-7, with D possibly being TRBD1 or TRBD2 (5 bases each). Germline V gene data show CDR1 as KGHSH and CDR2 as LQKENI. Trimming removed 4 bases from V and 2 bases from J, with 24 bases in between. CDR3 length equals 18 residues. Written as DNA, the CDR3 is TGTGCCAGCTCACACACTCAACTAGACAGCAGGGTAACCTACGAGCAGTACTTC. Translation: CASSHTQLDSRVTYEQYF.

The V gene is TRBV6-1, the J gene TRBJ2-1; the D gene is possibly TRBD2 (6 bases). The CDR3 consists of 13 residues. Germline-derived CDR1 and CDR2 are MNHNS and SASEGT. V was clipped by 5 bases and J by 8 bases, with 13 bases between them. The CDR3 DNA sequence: TGTGCCAGCAGTACGGGACTCGAGCATGAGCAGTTCTTC. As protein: CASSTGLEHEQFF.

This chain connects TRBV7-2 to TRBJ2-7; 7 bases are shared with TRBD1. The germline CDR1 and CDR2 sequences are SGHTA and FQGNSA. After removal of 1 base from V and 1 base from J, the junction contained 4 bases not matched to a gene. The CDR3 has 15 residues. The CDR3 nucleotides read TGTGCCAGCAGCTTAGTCCCAGGGGGTTCCTACGAGCAGTACTTC. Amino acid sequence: CASSLVPGGSYEQYF.

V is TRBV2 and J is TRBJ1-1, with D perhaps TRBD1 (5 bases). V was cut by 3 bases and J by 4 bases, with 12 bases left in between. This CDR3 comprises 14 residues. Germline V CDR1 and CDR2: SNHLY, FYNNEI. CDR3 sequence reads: CASSDGGLGTEAFF. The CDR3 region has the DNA TGTGCCAGCAGTGACGGGGGTCTCGGCACTGAAGCTTTCTTT.

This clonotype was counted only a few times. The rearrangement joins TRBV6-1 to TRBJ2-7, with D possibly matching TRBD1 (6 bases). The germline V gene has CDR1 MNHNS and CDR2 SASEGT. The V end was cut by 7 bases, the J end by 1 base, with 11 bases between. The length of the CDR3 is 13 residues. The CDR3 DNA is TGTGCCAGCAAGGCAGGGGCGTCCTACGAGCAGTACTTC. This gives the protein CASKAGASYEQYF.

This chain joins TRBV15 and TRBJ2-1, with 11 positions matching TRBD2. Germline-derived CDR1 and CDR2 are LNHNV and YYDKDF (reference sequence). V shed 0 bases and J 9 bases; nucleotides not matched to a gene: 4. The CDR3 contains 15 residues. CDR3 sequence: CATSRDPLAGAEQFF. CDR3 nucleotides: TGTGCCACCAGCAGAGATCCACTAGCGGGAGCTGAGCAGTTCTTC.

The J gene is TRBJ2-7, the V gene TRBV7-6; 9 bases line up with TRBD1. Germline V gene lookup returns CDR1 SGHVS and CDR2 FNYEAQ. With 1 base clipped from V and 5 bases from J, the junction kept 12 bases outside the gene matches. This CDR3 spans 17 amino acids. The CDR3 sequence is CASSLGAWGQGTNEQYF. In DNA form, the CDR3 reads TGTGCCAGCAGCTTAGGGGCATGGGGACAGGGTACGAACGAGCAGTACTTC. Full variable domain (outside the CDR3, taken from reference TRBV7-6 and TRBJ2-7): GAGVSQSPRYKVTKRGQDVALRCDPISGHVSLYWYRQALGQGPEFLTYFNYEAQQDKSGLPNDRFSAERPEGSISTLTIQRTEQRDSAMYRCASSLGAWGQGTNEQYFGPGTRLTVT.

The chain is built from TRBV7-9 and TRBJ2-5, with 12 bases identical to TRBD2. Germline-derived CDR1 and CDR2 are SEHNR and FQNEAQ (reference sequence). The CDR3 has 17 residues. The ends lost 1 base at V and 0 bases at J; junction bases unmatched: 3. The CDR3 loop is CASSLGLAGGYQETQYF. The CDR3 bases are TGTGCCAGCAGCTTAGGGCTAGCGGGAGGGTACCAAGAGACCCAGTACTTC.

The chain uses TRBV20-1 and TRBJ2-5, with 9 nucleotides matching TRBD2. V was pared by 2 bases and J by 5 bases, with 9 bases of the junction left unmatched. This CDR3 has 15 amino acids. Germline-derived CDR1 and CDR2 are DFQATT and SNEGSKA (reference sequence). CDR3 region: CSARWREGLGETQYF. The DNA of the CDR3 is TGCAGTGCTAGATGGCGGGAGGGCCTCGGGGAGACCCAGTACTTC.

The CDR3 region has the DNA TGCAGTGCTCTAGGGCAAAGGGAGCAGTTCTTC. This gives the protein CSALGQREQFF. This chain joins TRBV20-1 and TRBJ2-1; no firm D call. Trimming took off 5 bases at V and 10 bases at J, with 12 bases between the two ends. There are 11 residues in the CDR3. From germline, CDR1 is DFQATT and CDR2 SNEGSKA (reference sequence).

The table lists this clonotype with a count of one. The CDR3 here is CASSQETGLKTQYF. The CDR3 coding sequence is TGTGCCAGCAGCCAAGAAACGGGGCTGAAGACCCAGTACTTC. This rearrangement joins TRBV14 to TRBJ2-5, with D perhaps assigned TRBD1 or TRBD2 (5 bases each). CDR1 and CDR2 (germline): SGHDN, FVKESK. Trimming shortened V by 0 bases and J by 6 bases, and 11 bases separated the two germline ends. This CDR3 is built from 14 residues.

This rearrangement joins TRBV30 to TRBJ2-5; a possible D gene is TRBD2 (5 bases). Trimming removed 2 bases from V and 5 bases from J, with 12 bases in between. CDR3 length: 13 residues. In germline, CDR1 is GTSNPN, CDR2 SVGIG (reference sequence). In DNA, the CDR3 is TGTGCCTGGAGTCCGGGAAGGAGGGAGACCCAGTACTTC. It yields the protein CAWSPGRRETQYF.

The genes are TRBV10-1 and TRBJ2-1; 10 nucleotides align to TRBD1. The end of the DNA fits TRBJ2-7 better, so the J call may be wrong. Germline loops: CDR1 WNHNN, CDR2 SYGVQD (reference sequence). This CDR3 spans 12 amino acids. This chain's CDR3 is CARDRGIYEQYF. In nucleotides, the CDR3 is TGCGCCAGGGACAGGGGGATCTACGAGCAGTACTTC.

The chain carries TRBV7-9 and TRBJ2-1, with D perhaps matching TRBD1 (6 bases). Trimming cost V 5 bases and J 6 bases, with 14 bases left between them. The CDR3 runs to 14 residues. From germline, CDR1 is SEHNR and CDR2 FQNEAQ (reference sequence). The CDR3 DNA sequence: TGTGCCAGCAGCGATACCGGGACACCCAATGAGCAGTTCTTC. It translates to CASSDTGTPNEQFF.

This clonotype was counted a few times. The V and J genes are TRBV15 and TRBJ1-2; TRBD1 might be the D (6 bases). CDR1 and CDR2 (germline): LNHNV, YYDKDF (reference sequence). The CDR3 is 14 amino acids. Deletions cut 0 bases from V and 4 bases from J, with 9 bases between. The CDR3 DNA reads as TGTGCCACCAGCAGAGAGCAGGGGCCCTATGGCTACACCTTC. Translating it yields CATSREQGPYGYTF.

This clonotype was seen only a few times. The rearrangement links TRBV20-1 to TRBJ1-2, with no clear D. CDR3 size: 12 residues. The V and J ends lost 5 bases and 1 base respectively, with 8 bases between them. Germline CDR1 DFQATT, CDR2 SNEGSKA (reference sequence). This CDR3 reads CSAAPLNYGYTF. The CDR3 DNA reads TGCAGTGCTGCCCCGCTTAACTATGGCTACACCTTC.

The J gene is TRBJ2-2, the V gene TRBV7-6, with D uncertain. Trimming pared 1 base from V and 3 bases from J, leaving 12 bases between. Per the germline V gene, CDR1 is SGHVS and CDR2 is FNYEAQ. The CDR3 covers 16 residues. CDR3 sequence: CASSLDWGADTGELFF. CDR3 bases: TGTGCCAGCAGCTTAGATTGGGGTGCCGACACCGGGGAGCTGTTTTTT.

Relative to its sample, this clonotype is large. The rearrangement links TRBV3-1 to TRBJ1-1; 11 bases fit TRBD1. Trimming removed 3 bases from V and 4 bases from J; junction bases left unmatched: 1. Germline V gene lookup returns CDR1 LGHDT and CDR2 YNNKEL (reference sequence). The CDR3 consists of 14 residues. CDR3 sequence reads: CASSQGTGGTEAFF. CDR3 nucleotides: TGTGCCAGCAGCCAGGGGACAGGGGGCACTGAAGCTTTCTTT.

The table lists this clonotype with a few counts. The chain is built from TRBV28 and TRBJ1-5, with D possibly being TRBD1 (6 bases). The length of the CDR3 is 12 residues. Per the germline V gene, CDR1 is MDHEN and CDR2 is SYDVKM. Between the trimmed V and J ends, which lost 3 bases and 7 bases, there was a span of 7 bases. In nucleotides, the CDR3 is TGTGCCAGCAGTTTCAGGGGCCAGCCCCAGCATTTT. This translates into CASSFRGQPQHF. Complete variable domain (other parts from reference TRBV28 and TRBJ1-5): DVKVTQSSRYLVKRTGEKVFLECVQDMDHENMFWYRQDPGLGLRLIYFSYDVKMKEKGDIPEGYSVSREKKERFSLILESASTNQTSMYLCASSFRGQPQHFGDGTRLSIL.

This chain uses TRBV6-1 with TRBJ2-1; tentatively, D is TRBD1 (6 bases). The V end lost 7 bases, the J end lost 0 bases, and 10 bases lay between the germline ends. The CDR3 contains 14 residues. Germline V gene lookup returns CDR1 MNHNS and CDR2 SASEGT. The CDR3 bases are TGTGCCAGCACGCTGGACAGCTCCTACAATGAGCAGTTCTTC. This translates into CASTLDSSYNEQFF.

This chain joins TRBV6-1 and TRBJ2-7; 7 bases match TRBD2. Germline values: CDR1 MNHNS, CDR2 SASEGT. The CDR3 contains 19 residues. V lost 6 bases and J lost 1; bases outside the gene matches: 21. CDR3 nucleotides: TGTGCCAGCAGAAGTGCTTTGGGTTTAGCCGGCGGGAGTTCCTACGAGCAGTACTTC. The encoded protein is CASRSALGLAGGSSYEQYF.

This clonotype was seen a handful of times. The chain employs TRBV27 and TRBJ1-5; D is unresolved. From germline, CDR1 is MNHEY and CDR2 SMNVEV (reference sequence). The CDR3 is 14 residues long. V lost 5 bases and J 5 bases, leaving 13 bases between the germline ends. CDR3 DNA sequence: TGTGCCAGCAGTACCCGACCGAGGGATCAGCCCCAGCATTTT. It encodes CASSTRPRDQPQHF.

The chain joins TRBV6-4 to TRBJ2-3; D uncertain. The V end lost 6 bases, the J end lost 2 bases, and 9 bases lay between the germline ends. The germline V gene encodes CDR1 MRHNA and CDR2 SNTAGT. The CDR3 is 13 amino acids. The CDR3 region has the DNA TGTGCCAGCAGCAGGACCTACACAGATACGCAGTATTTT. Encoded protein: CASSRTYTDTQYF.

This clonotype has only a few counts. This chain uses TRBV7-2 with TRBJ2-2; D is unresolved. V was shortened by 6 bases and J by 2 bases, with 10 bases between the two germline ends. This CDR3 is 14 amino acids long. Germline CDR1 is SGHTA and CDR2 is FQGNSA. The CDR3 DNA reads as TGTGCCAGCAGGCCAACAGCTAACACCGGGGAGCTGTTTTTT. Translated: CASRPTANTGELFF.

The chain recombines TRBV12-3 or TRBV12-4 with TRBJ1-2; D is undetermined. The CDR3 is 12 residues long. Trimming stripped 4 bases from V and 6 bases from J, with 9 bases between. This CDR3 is CASSSQWNGYTF. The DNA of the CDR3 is TGTGCCAGCAGTTCCCAGTGGAATGGCTACACCTTC.

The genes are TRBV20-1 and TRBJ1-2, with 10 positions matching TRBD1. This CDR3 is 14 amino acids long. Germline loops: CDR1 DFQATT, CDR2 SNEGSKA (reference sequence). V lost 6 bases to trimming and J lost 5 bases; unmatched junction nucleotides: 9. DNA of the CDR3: TGCAGTGCGGGCGGGACAGGGGATAGGTATGGCTACACCTTC. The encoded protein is CSAGGTGDRYGYTF.

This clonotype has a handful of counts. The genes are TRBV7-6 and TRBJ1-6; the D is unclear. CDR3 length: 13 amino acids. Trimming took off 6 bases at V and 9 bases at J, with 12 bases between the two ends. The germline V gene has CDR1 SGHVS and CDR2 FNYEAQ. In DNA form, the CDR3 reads TGTGCCAGCAGACCGGACGAAGGTTCACCCCTCCACTTT. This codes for CASRPDEGSPLHF.